This is a list of T cell receptor beta chains from one sample in a study of Ad26.COV2.S vaccination and SARS-CoV-2 variants. Profiled with immunoSEQ multiplex PCR; TCRdb holds only in-frame clones, not every one. Here the sample spans 290,000 or so clones, around 87% being singletons. Sequenced material: peripheral blood, taken in a trial of Ad26.COV2.S vaccine versus placebo. Receptors were obtained from a person between 18 and 59 years old who received the Ad26.COV2.S COVID-19 vaccine or a placebo. Each CDR3 is given with its conserved first and last residue. D genes are given only for firm matches. Clone size is shown for a subset of rows, as once, few, many or a class of expanded clone.

size: -
D: TRBD1
length: 14
V: TRBV7-3
J: TRBJ2-7
CDR3: CASSVGGASSEQYF
DNA: TGTGCCAGCAGCGTAGGGGGCGCATCGTCCGAGCAGTACTTC

size: few
D: -
length: 16
V: TRBV1
J: TRBJ2-7
CDR3: CTSSQKGTSPFYEQYF
DNA: TGCACCAGCAGCCAAAAAGGGACTAGCCCGTTCTACGAGCAGTACTTC

size: -
D: -
length: 17
V: TRBV4-2
J: TRBJ2-7
CDR3: CASSQFLGVGRRMEQYF
DNA: TGTGCCAGCAGCCAATTTTTAGGTGTGGGCCGACGGATGGAGCAGTACTTC

size: -
D: -
length: 13
V: TRBV29-1
J: TRBJ1-1
CDR3: CSVERAENTEAFF
DNA: TGCAGCGTTGAGAGGGCCGAGAACACTGAAGCTTTCTTT

size: few
D: -
length: 15
V: TRBV19
J: TRBJ1-1
CDR3: CASTPSGEGNTEAFF
DNA: TGTGCCAGTACTCCCAGCGGGGAAGGAAACACTGAAGCTTTCTTT

size: -
D: -
length: 12
V: TRBV2
J: TRBJ1-1
CDR3: CASSRNPVGAFF
DNA: TGTGCCAGCAGTCGAAACCCCGTGGGGGCTTTCTTT

size: few
D: TRBD1
length: 16
V: TRBV5-1
J: TRBJ2-7
CDR3: CASSLRLRDRGHEQYF
DNA: TGCGCCAGCAGCTTGAGGCTCCGGGACAGGGGCCACGAGCAGTACTTC

size: -
D: -
length: 14
V: TRBV3-1/TRBV3-2
J: TRBJ2-7
CDR3: CASSQGLLTYEQYF
DNA: TGTGCCAGCAGCCAAGGGCTGTTAACCTACGAGCAGTACTTC

size: -
D: -
length: 17
V: TRBV18
J: TRBJ1-4
CDR3: CASSPPEGKGLNEKLFF
DNA: TGTGCCAGCTCACCACCGGAAGGGAAAGGGCTCAATGAAAAACTGTTTTTT

size: -
D: -
length: 13
V: TRBV7-2
J: TRBJ1-5
CDR3: CASSLVSNQPQHF
DNA: TGTGCCAGCAGCTTGGTTAGCAATCAGCCCCAGCATTTT

size: -
D: TRBD1
length: 17
V: TRBV7-9
J: TRBJ2-1
CDR3: CASSLALGTGAYNEQFF
DNA: TGTGCCAGCAGCTTAGCGCTCGGGACAGGGGCCTACAATGAGCAGTTCTTC

size: -
D: -
length: 18
V: TRBV12-2
J: TRBJ1-1
CDR3: CASRLRAGGKAWITEAFF
DNA: TGTGCAAGTCGCTTAAGGGCGGGGGGAAAAGCTTGGATCACTGAAGCTTTCTTT

size: -
D: -
length: 16
V: TRBV10-2
J: TRBJ1-3
CDR3: CASSDFGRSSGNTIYF
DNA: TGCGCCAGCAGCGACTTTGGACGGAGCTCTGGAAACACCATATATTTT

size: -
D: TRBD1
length: 15
V: TRBV5-1
J: TRBJ2-5
CDR3: CASSPGTAPRETQYF
DNA: TGCGCCAGCAGTCCCGGGACAGCCCCCCGAGAGACCCAGTACTTC

size: -
D: -
length: 13
V: TRBV2
J: TRBJ2-1
CDR3: CASSADWYNEQFF
DNA: TGTGCCAGCAGTGCAGACTGGTACAATGAGCAGTTCTTC

size: -
D: -
length: 12
V: TRBV28
J: TRBJ1-5
CDR3: CASSLSQGSQHF
DNA: TGTGCCAGCAGCCTCTCTCAGGGGTCCCAGCATTTT

size: -
D: TRBD1
length: 13
V: TRBV3-1/TRBV3-2
J: TRBJ2-7
CDR3: CATAGGDSYEQYF
DNA: TGTGCCACCGCCGGTGGGGACAGCTACGAGCAGTACTTC

size: -
D: -
length: 14
V: TRBV24-1
J: TRBJ2-1
CDR3: CATSDSRGVNEQFF
DNA: TGTGCCACCAGTGATTCCCGGGGCGTCAATGAGCAGTTCTTC

size: -
D: -
length: 14
V: TRBV7-8
J: TRBJ1-5
CDR3: CASSPPLGGQPQHF
DNA: TGTGCCAGCAGCCCCCCCTTAGGAGGCCAGCCCCAGCATTTT

size: -
D: TRBD1
length: 16
V: TRBV27
J: TRBJ1-3
CDR3: CASSRTGTGAGNTIYF
DNA: TGTGCCAGCAGTAGGACCGGGACAGGGGCTGGAAACACCATATATTTT

size: -
D: TRBD2
length: 14
V: TRBV29-1
J: TRBJ2-1
CDR3: CSVESLDRGGEQFF
DNA: TGCAGCGTTGAAAGTTTAGACCGGGGGGGTGAGCAGTTCTTC

size: -
D: -
length: 13
V: TRBV11-2
J: TRBJ1-2
CDR3: CASSLGFNYGYTF
DNA: TGTGCCAGCAGCTTAGGATTCAACTATGGCTACACCTTC

size: -
D: TRBD1
length: 13
V: TRBV12-5
J: TRBJ1-2
CDR3: CASGLDRGNGYTF
DNA: TGTGCTAGTGGCCTGGACAGGGGAAATGGCTACACCTTC

size: -
D: -
length: 14
V: TRBV5-1
J: TRBJ1-1
CDR3: CASSLGSGSTEAFF
DNA: TGCGCCAGCAGCTTGGGGTCAGGGAGCACTGAAGCTTTCTTT

size: -
D: -
length: 13
V: TRBV11-1
J: TRBJ1-2
CDR3: CASSLAGAVADTF
DNA: TGTGCCAGCAGCTTAGCGGGAGCAGTCGCGGACACCTTC

size: -
D: -
length: 12
V: TRBV5-4
J: TRBJ1-2
CDR3: CASSLDAGVRHF
DNA: TGTGCCAGCAGCTTGGACGCAGGGGTTCGTCACTTC

size: few
D: -
length: 14
V: TRBV6-5
J: TRBJ1-6
CDR3: CASSWEGVGSPLHF
DNA: TGTGCCAGCAGTTGGGAAGGGGTCGGTTCACCCCTCCACTTT

size: -
D: -
length: 16
V: TRBV7-2
J: TRBJ2-4
CDR3: CASSLQQDTAKNIQYF
DNA: TGTGCCAGCAGCTTACAGCAGGACACGGCCAAAAACATTCAGTACTTC

size: -
D: -
length: 13
V: TRBV9
J: TRBJ1-1
CDR3: CASTRADVTEAFF
DNA: TGTGCCAGCACCCGCGCAGACGTCACTGAAGCTTTCTTT

size: -
D: TRBD2
length: 15
V: TRBV6-5
J: TRBJ2-3
CDR3: CASSYSNGGADTQYF
DNA: TGTGCCAGCAGTTACTCGAACGGGGGGGCAGATACGCAGTATTTT

size: -
D: TRBD1
length: 15
V: TRBV6-5
J: TRBJ2-7
CDR3: CASRYGQGKSYEQYF
DNA: TGTGCCAGCAGATACGGACAGGGGAAATCTTACGAGCAGTACTTC

size: -
D: -
length: 13
V: TRBV25-1
J: TRBJ2-1
CDR3: CASRDQPYNEQFF
DNA: TGTGCCAGCAGGGACCAACCCTACAATGAGCAGTTCTTC

size: -
D: -
length: 19
V: TRBV7-2
J: TRBJ1-6
CDR3: CASHSENRDHPTYNSPLHF
DNA: TGTGCCAGCCACTCCGAAAACAGGGACCACCCCACCTATAATTCACCCCTCCACTTT

size: -
D: TRBD1
length: 16
V: TRBV4-3
J: TRBJ1-1
CDR3: CASSQVEGTGDTEAFF
DNA: TGCGCCAGCAGCCAAGTTGAAGGAACAGGGGACACTGAAGCTTTCTTT

size: -
D: TRBD2
length: 15
V: TRBV5-6
J: TRBJ2-3
CDR3: CASSPQGWGGDTQYF
DNA: TGTGCCAGCAGCCCTCAGGGCTGGGGGGGTGATACGCAGTATTTT

size: -
D: -
length: 13
V: TRBV5-4
J: TRBJ1-1
CDR3: CASSPRTNTEAFF
DNA: TGTGCCAGCAGCCCACGGACGAACACTGAAGCTTTCTTT

size: -
D: -
length: 12
V: TRBV12-3/TRBV12-4
J: TRBJ1-2
CDR3: CASSLRGIGYTF
DNA: TGTGCCAGCAGTCTCAGGGGCATAGGCTACACCTTC

size: -
D: -
length: 16
V: TRBV10-1
J: TRBJ1-2
CDR3: CASSESIIQRDYGYTF
DNA: TGCGCCAGCAGTGAGTCGATAATCCAGCGGGACTATGGCTACACCTTC

size: -
D: -
length: 15
V: TRBV27
J: TRBJ2-1
CDR3: CASRPPDSRLEEQFF
DNA: TGTGCCAGCAGACCACCCGACTCCCGATTAGAGGAGCAGTTCTTC

size: -
D: -
length: 12
V: TRBV7-2
J: TRBJ1-1
CDR3: CASKQMNTEAFF
DNA: TGTGCCAGCAAGCAAATGAACACTGAAGCTTTCTTT

size: -
D: -
length: 15
V: TRBV10-2
J: TRBJ2-3
CDR3: CASSVGPISTDTQYF
DNA: TGCGCCAGCTCGGTCGGGCCGATTAGCACAGATACGCAGTATTTT

size: -
D: -
length: 14
V: TRBV5-1
J: TRBJ1-1
CDR3: CASSLGQTWGEAFF
DNA: TGCGCCAGCAGCTTGGGACAGACCTGGGGTGAAGCTTTCTTT

size: -
D: TRBD1
length: 15
V: TRBV19
J: TRBJ1-5
CDR3: CASSDRGQGNQPQHF
DNA: TGTGCCAGTAGCGACAGGGGGCAGGGAAATCAGCCCCAGCATTTT

size: -
D: TRBD2
length: 13
V: TRBV30
J: TRBJ2-1
CDR3: CAWGLAEHNEQFF
DNA: TGTGCCTGGGGACTAGCGGAGCACAATGAGCAGTTCTTC

size: once
D: -
length: 17
V: TRBV7-2
J: TRBJ2-2
CDR3: CASSPSMVAANTGELFF
DNA: TGTGCCAGCAGCCCCAGTATGGTAGCGGCGAACACCGGGGAGCTGTTTTTT

size: once
D: TRBD2
length: 18
V: TRBV5-4
J: TRBJ2-1
CDR3: CASSLRTLAGGYYNEQFF
DNA: TGTGCCAGCAGCTTGAGAACACTAGCGGGAGGGTACTACAATGAGCAGTTCTTC

size: -
D: TRBD1
length: 17
V: TRBV27
J: TRBJ2-7
CDR3: CASTPGQGKFFSHEQYF
DNA: TGTGCCAGCACCCCTGGACAGGGAAAATTTTTCTCCCACGAGCAGTACTTC

size: -
D: TRBD1
length: 13
V: TRBV5-8
J: TRBJ1-6
CDR3: CASRDRINSPLHF
DNA: TGTGCCAGCCGGGACAGGATTAATTCACCCCTCCACTTT

size: -
D: TRBD1
length: 13
V: TRBV6-5
J: TRBJ2-3
CDR3: CASRTTRGDTQYF
DNA: TGTGCCAGCAGGACAACCAGGGGGGATACGCAGTATTTT

size: -
D: -
length: 11
V: TRBV12-3/TRBV12-4
J: TRBJ1-1
CDR3: CASSSEGVAFF
DNA: TGTGCCAGCAGCAGCGAGGGGGTAGCTTTCTTT